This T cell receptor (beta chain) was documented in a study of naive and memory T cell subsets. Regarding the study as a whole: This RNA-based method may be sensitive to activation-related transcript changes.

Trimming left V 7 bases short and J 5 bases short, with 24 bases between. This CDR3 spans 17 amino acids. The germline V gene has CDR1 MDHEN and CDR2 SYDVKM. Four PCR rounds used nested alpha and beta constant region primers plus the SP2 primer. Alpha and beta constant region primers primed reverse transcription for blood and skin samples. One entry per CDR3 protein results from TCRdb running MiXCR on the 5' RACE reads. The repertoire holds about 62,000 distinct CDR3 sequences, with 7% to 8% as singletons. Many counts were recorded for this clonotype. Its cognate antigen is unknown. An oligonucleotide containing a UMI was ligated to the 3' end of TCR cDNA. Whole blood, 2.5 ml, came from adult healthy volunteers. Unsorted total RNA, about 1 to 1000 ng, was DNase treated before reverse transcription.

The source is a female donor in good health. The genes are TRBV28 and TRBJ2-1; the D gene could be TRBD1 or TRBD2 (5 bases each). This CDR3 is CASIPAGNRGDHNEQFF. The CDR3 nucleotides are TGTGCCAGCATCCCGGCAGGCAATAGGGGAGACCACAATGAGCAGTTCTTC.